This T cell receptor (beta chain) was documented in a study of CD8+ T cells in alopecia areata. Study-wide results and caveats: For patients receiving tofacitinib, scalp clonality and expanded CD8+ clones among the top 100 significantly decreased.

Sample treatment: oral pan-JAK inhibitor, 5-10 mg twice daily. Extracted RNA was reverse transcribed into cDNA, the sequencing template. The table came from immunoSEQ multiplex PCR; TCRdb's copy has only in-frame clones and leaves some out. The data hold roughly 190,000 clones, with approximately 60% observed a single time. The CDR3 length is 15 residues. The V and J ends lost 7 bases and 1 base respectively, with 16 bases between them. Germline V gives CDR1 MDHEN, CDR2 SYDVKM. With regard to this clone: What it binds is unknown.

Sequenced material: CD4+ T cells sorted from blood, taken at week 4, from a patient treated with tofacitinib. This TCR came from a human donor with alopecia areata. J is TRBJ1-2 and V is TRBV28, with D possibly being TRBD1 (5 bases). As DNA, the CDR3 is TGTGCCAGCACTCCCCGGTTAGGGGATAACTATGGCTACACCTTC. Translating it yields CASTPRLGDNYGYTF.